The present T cell receptor beta chain was sequenced within a study of cytomegalovirus exposure and HLA in healthy donors. Study background: The roughly 670 first-cohort repertoires shared a platform with the approximately 130 validation repertoires, as reported in a later analysis. Findings and limits, study-wide: Most TCR sequences proved rare, with some public TCRs found in many donors. For cytomegalovirus status, the classifier reportedly gave diagnoses with high specificity and sensitivity.

The validation cohort, a group of 130 or so subjects, included the donors and was separate from the approximately 700-subject first cohort. The assay was immunoSEQ multiplex PCR, and TCRdb's table has in-frame clones only and misses some. The sample consists of over 110,000 clones, around 84% of them appearing once. Trimming cost V 7 bases and J 3 bases, with 12 bases left between them. This CDR3 has 13 residues. Germline CDR1 LNHDA, CDR2 SQIVND (reference sequence). Remarks on this clone: No antigen is known for it.

The sequence was obtained from a man in his late teens or twenties in good health and CMV-seropositive. The specimen sequenced was PBMCs. The gene calls are TRBV19 and TRBJ1-1; D gene unclear. DNA for the CDR3: TGTGCCAGTATTGGGTTTGCGGACACTGAAGCTTTCTTT. Its protein is CASIGFADTEAFF.